This is a list of T cell receptor beta chains from one sample in a study of OX40 agonist ivuxolimab in advanced cancers. The assay was immunoSEQ multiplex PCR, and TCRdb's table has in-frame clones only and misses some. The data contain 12,000 or so clones, roughly 80% of them singletons. Sequencing was performed on CD4+ or CD8+ T cells sorted from blood, taken in a trial of the OX40 agonist ivuxolimab. Receptor source: an adult with an advanced solid tumor such as melanoma, head and neck, liver or kidney cancer. CDR3s include the opening cysteine and the closing phenylalanine or tryptophan. The order of the fields is J gene, V gene, clone size, D gene, CDR3 length, CDR3 protein, CDR3 DNA. D genes are given only for firm matches. Only some rows state a clone size, as once, few, many or a class for expanded clones.

j_call: TRBJ1-2; v_call: TRBV27; clone_size: -; d_call: -; cdr3_length: 13; cdr3_aa: CASSLGRHSGYTF; cdr3_nt: TGTGCCAGCAGTTTAGGTCGGCATTCCGGCTACACCTTC
j_call: TRBJ2-3; v_call: TRBV2; clone_size: -; d_call: TRBD1; cdr3_length: 15; cdr3_aa: CASRTGTGSTDTQYF; cdr3_nt: TGTGCCAGCAGGACCGGGACAGGTAGCACAGATACGCAGTATTTT
j_call: TRBJ2-7; v_call: TRBV7-1; clone_size: -; d_call: TRBD1; cdr3_length: 16; cdr3_aa: CASSSTPGTGFYEQYF; cdr3_nt: TGTGCCAGCAGCTCGACCCCCGGGACAGGGTTCTACGAGCAGTACTTC
j_call: TRBJ1-2; v_call: TRBV30; clone_size: few; d_call: TRBD1; cdr3_length: 13; cdr3_aa: CASTLGRGNGYTF; cdr3_nt: TGTGCCTCCACCCTCGGCAGGGGGAATGGCTACACCTTC
j_call: TRBJ1-3; v_call: TRBV4-1; clone_size: -; d_call: -; cdr3_length: 16; cdr3_aa: CASSLSRELTGNTIYF; cdr3_nt: TGTGCCAGCAGCCTGAGTAGGGAATTAACTGGAAACACCATATATTTT
j_call: TRBJ1-3; v_call: TRBV20-1; clone_size: -; d_call: -; cdr3_length: 11; cdr3_aa: CSATSGNTIYF; cdr3_nt: TGCAGTGCTACCTCTGGAAACACCATATATTTT
j_call: TRBJ1-5; v_call: TRBV28; clone_size: few; d_call: -; cdr3_length: 17; cdr3_aa: CASSEETPGGGDQPQHF; cdr3_nt: TGTGCCAGCTCCGAAGAGACGCCGGGCGGGGGGGATCAGCCCCAGCATTTT
j_call: TRBJ2-1; v_call: TRBV5-4; clone_size: -; d_call: TRBD2; cdr3_length: 15; cdr3_aa: CASSDAGGYLHEQFF; cdr3_nt: TGTGCCAGCAGCGACGCGGGGGGGTACCTACATGAGCAGTTCTTC
j_call: TRBJ1-4; v_call: TRBV7-9; clone_size: -; d_call: TRBD1; cdr3_length: 15; cdr3_aa: CASTPQGAANEKLFF; cdr3_nt: TGTGCCAGCACCCCACAGGGGGCAGCTAATGAAAAACTGTTTTTT
j_call: TRBJ1-1; v_call: TRBV7-9; clone_size: -; d_call: -; cdr3_length: 11; cdr3_aa: CASKGGVDAFF; cdr3_nt: TGTGCCAGCAAGGGAGGCGTTGACGCTTTCTTT
j_call: TRBJ1-2; v_call: TRBV7-9; clone_size: -; d_call: -; cdr3_length: 12; cdr3_aa: CASGAPAYGYTF; cdr3_nt: TGTGCCAGCGGGGCACCAGCGTATGGCTACACCTTC
j_call: TRBJ1-1; v_call: TRBV29-1; clone_size: -; d_call: -; cdr3_length: 11; cdr3_aa: CSVGRNTEAFF; cdr3_nt: TGCAGCGTTGGCAGGAACACTGAAGCTTTCTTT
j_call: TRBJ1-1; v_call: TRBV6-5; clone_size: once; d_call: -; cdr3_length: 13; cdr3_aa: CASQPSGYTEAFF; cdr3_nt: TGTGCCAGCCAACCATCAGGGTACACTGAAGCTTTCTTT
j_call: TRBJ1-4; v_call: TRBV14; clone_size: -; d_call: -; cdr3_length: 15; cdr3_aa: CASSQDRGANEKLFF; cdr3_nt: TGTGCCAGCAGCCAAGATCGAGGGGCAAATGAAAAACTGTTTTTT
j_call: TRBJ1-1; v_call: TRBV6-1; clone_size: once; d_call: -; cdr3_length: 14; cdr3_aa: CASSEWQGRAEAFF; cdr3_nt: TGTGCCAGCAGTGAATGGCAGGGGAGGGCTGAAGCTTTCTTT
j_call: TRBJ2-7; v_call: TRBV2; clone_size: -; d_call: TRBD1; cdr3_length: 15; cdr3_aa: CASSGDRDYASEQYF; cdr3_nt: TGTGCCAGCAGTGGGGACAGGGATTATGCTAGCGAGCAGTACTTC
j_call: TRBJ1-2; v_call: TRBV7-8; clone_size: -; d_call: -; cdr3_length: 14; cdr3_aa: CASSPRGAQGGYTF; cdr3_nt: TGTGCCAGCAGTCCCCGAGGGGCCCAGGGGGGCTACACCTTC
j_call: TRBJ2-7; v_call: TRBV7-9; clone_size: -; d_call: TRBD2; cdr3_length: 13; cdr3_aa: CASSLGGVDEQYF; cdr3_nt: TGTGCCAGCAGTCTCGGGGGGGTCGACGAGCAGTACTTC
j_call: TRBJ2-1; v_call: TRBV7-9; clone_size: few; d_call: -; cdr3_length: 15; cdr3_aa: CASSLARGSYNEQFF; cdr3_nt: TGTGCCAGCAGCTTAGCCCGAGGGTCCTACAATGAGCAGTTCTTC
j_call: TRBJ2-2; v_call: TRBV5-1; clone_size: -; d_call: -; cdr3_length: 15; cdr3_aa: CASSLDRAYTGELFF; cdr3_nt: TGCGCCAGCAGCTTGGACAGGGCGTACACCGGGGAGCTGTTTTTT
j_call: TRBJ1-2; v_call: TRBV29-1; clone_size: -; d_call: -; cdr3_length: 12; cdr3_aa: CSVGDRNYGYTF; cdr3_nt: TGCAGCGTAGGGGACCGGAACTATGGCTACACCTTC
j_call: TRBJ1-2; v_call: TRBV11-2; clone_size: -; d_call: -; cdr3_length: 13; cdr3_aa: CASSSPAAYGYTF; cdr3_nt: TGTGCCAGCAGCTCCCCGGCAGCCTATGGCTACACCTTC
j_call: TRBJ2-1; v_call: TRBV4-1; clone_size: -; d_call: TRBD1; cdr3_length: 15; cdr3_aa: CASSHRQGAFNEQFF; cdr3_nt: TGCGCCAGCAGCCATAGACAGGGGGCTTTTAATGAGCAGTTCTTC
j_call: TRBJ2-1; v_call: TRBV11-2; clone_size: -; d_call: -; cdr3_length: 13; cdr3_aa: CASSGHFDNEQFF; cdr3_nt: TGTGCCAGCAGCGGGCACTTTGACAATGAGCAGTTCTTC
j_call: TRBJ1-4; v_call: TRBV9; clone_size: -; d_call: TRBD1; cdr3_length: 15; cdr3_aa: CASSVGQGGGEKLFF; cdr3_nt: TGTGCCAGCAGCGTAGGACAGGGGGGAGGGGAAAAACTGTTTTTT
j_call: TRBJ1-2; v_call: TRBV27; clone_size: -; d_call: TRBD1; cdr3_length: 13; cdr3_aa: CASSLTGGYGYTF; cdr3_nt: TGTGCCAGCAGCCTAACAGGGGGCTATGGCTACACCTTC
j_call: TRBJ2-5; v_call: TRBV12-5; clone_size: -; d_call: TRBD2; cdr3_length: 15; cdr3_aa: CASGLGYSGGETQYF; cdr3_nt: TGTGCTAGTGGTTTGGGCTATAGCGGGGGAGAGACCCAGTACTTC
j_call: TRBJ2-5; v_call: TRBV19; clone_size: -; d_call: -; cdr3_length: 14; cdr3_aa: CASSIRGRPETQYF; cdr3_nt: TGTGCCAGTAGTATCCGGGGGCGGCCGGAGACCCAGTACTTC
j_call: TRBJ2-7; v_call: TRBV5-1; clone_size: -; d_call: -; cdr3_length: 15; cdr3_aa: CASSLGSGSLYEQYF; cdr3_nt: TGCGCCAGCAGCTTGGGGTCCGGGTCCCTCTACGAGCAGTACTTC
j_call: TRBJ1-6; v_call: TRBV6-1; clone_size: few; d_call: -; cdr3_length: 11; cdr3_aa: CASGDFFTLHF; cdr3_nt: TGTGCCAGCGGGGACTTCTTCACCCTCCACTTT
j_call: TRBJ1-1; v_call: TRBV7-9; clone_size: few; d_call: -; cdr3_length: 13; cdr3_aa: CASSLTGGPEAFF; cdr3_nt: TGTGCCAGCAGTTTAACCGGGGGGCCTGAAGCTTTCTTT
j_call: TRBJ1-2; v_call: TRBV11-2; clone_size: -; d_call: TRBD1; cdr3_length: 15; cdr3_aa: CASSLVSGQPYGYTF; cdr3_nt: TGTGCCAGCAGCTTAGTATCGGGACAGCCCTATGGCTACACCTTC
j_call: TRBJ1-1; v_call: TRBV14; clone_size: -; d_call: -; cdr3_length: 18; cdr3_aa: CASSQTGAAAGAGTEAFF; cdr3_nt: TGTGCCAGCAGCCAAACCGGGGCCGCTGCGGGGGCTGGCACTGAAGCTTTCTTT
j_call: TRBJ1-6; v_call: TRBV27; clone_size: -; d_call: -; cdr3_length: 12; cdr3_aa: CASSPLGSPLHF; cdr3_nt: TGTGCCAGCAGTCCGCTCGGTTCACCCCTCCACTTT
j_call: TRBJ2-7; v_call: TRBV19; clone_size: -; d_call: TRBD1; cdr3_length: 15; cdr3_aa: CASTPDRDQHYEQYF; cdr3_nt: TGTGCCAGTACCCCGGACAGGGATCAGCATTACGAGCAGTACTTC
j_call: TRBJ2-1; v_call: TRBV19; clone_size: -; d_call: TRBD2; cdr3_length: 14; cdr3_aa: CASRPSGGDNEQFF; cdr3_nt: TGTGCCAGTAGACCAAGCGGGGGGGACAATGAGCAGTTCTTC
j_call: TRBJ2-7; v_call: TRBV6-5; clone_size: -; d_call: -; cdr3_length: 14; cdr3_aa: CASSYSTPSYEQYF; cdr3_nt: TGTGCCAGCAGTTACTCGACTCCTTCCTACGAGCAGTACTTC
j_call: TRBJ2-5; v_call: TRBV10-2; clone_size: -; d_call: -; cdr3_length: 14; cdr3_aa: CATLGQAPAWEQYF; cdr3_nt: TGCGCCACCTTAGGCCAGGCCCCGGCGTGGGAGCAGTACTTC
j_call: TRBJ2-7; v_call: TRBV18; clone_size: -; d_call: TRBD1; cdr3_length: 15; cdr3_aa: CASSTNRGRRYEQYF; cdr3_nt: TGTGCCAGCTCAACGAACAGGGGGCGCCGCTACGAGCAGTACTTC
j_call: TRBJ2-3; v_call: TRBV5-1; clone_size: few; d_call: TRBD1; cdr3_length: 15; cdr3_aa: CASSLATGGLDTQYF; cdr3_nt: TGCGCCAGCAGCTTGGCGACAGGGGGATTAGATACGCAGTATTTT
j_call: TRBJ2-5; v_call: TRBV5-1; clone_size: -; d_call: -; cdr3_length: 11; cdr3_aa: CASSWSETQYF; cdr3_nt: TGCGCCAGCAGCTGGTCGGAGACCCAGTACTTC